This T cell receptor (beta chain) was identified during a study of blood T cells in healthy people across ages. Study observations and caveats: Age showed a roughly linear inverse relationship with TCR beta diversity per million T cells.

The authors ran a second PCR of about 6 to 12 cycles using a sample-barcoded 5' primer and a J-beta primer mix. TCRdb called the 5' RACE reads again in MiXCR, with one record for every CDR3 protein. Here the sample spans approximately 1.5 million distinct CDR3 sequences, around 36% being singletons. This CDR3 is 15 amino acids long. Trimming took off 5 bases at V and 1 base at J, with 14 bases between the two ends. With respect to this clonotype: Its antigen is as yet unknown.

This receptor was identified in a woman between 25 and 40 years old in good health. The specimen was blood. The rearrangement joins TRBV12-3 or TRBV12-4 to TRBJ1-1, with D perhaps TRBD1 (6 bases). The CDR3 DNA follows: TGTGCCAGCAGTCTATCCCGGACAGCGAACACTGAAGCTTTCTTT. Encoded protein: CASSLSRTANTEAFF.